This T cell receptor beta chain was captured in a study of molecular identifiers for immune sequencing clone quantification (dated by TCRdb to the late 2010s). About the investigation overall: For a replicate experiment, RNA from approximately 20,000 or 100,000 naive CD8 T cells was divided into five aliquots, and four of the five aliquots were sequenced. The study was a methods study using CD8 T cells to benchmark molecular-identifier clustering-based TCR repertoire sequencing (MIDCIRS) and TCR RNA copy counting. Paper-wide results and their limitations: Identical TCR molecules sharing a barcode could cause highly expanded clone sizes to be underestimated. In CMV-specific effector cells, clones with more than 20 RNA copies accounted for over 97% of molecules, whereas in naive cells such clones accounted for under 1%. When barcode sub-clustering was omitted, TCR diversity was inflated by chimeric consensus sequences, with chimeras reaching as high as 47%. Spiked-in Jurkat TCR RNA equivalent to a single cell was reported to be detectable even among 850,000 to 1,000,000 naive CD8 T cells. Naive libraries contained spiked-in Jurkat TCR RNA (more than 9 copies' worth), which is not part of the donor repertoire. Modeling estimated around 3 recovered TCR RNA copies per cell, compared with about 9.3 by digital PCR, which implies about 30% capture efficiency.

Measured from the cysteine to the phenylalanine, the CDR3 is 13 residues long. Solely the CDR3 DNA is kept, with 39 bases framed from the first base. According to the germline V gene (reference sequence), CDR1 reads MNHEY and CDR2 reads SMNVEV. V drops 5 bases and J drops 3 bases, leaving 7 bases in between. The library was prepared using PCR. Sequencing relied on an Illumina HiSeq 4000. Preparation of bulk TCR libraries followed a previously described approach, with the TCR primers listed in Table S5. Total RNA was purified with the Qiagen AllPrep DNA/RNA kit. Before analysis, reads from multiple sequencing runs of one library were combined. Under the source paper's analysis protocol: Only reads with exact TCR constant sequence were kept, trimmed to 150 nt, and grouped by their 12-nt molecular barcodes. Reads in each barcode group were sub-clustered using a 15% Levenshtein threshold, and a quality-weighted consensus sequence was built for each RNA molecule. Non-functional sequences were filtered out, along with any lower-count sequence sitting one edit away from another sequence. On the basis of fitting two negative binomial distributions, barcode sub-clusters with fewer than 20% of the maximum read count were discarded. TCRdb applied fastp at Q25 and MiXCR to the public reads, then kept only in-frame beta chains. Each CDR3 protein appears once, grouped with its most common genes and DNA. Clone size and V and J calls follow TCRdb, not the original study. This sample is represented by about 640,000 distinct CDR3 sequences; 15% to 20% of them were singletons. The ten top clones hold roughly 0.83% of the sample.

Libraries of naive CD8 T cells were built from approximately 20,000 to 1,000,000 sorted cells, with 10%, 30% or 50% of the purified RNA used. Naive CD8 T cells, defined as CD8+CD4-CCR7+CD45RA+, were FACS-sorted into RLT Plus buffer on a BD FACSAria II. To test detection sensitivity, Jurkat RNA equal to around 11 TCR copies was added to samples of roughly 19,000-1,100,000 naive CD8 T cells. Enrichment of CD8 T cells was performed with RosetteSep CD8+ T Cell Enrichment Cocktail and Ficoll-Paque, after which ACK red cell lysis was carried out. This clonotype was recorded many times. The target of this receptor is not known. Base qualities are not at hand, and no much larger clone is one base apart.

The sequence is built from TRBV27 and TRBJ2-2; perhaps TRBD2 is the D gene, with 6 bases matching. The specimen sequenced was naive CD8+ T cells from blood, with Jurkat cell RNA spiked in. The cell subset or site label for this specimen denotes: FACS-sorted CD8+CD4-CCR7+CD45RA+ naive T cells. The clonotype was recovered from a human donor in good health. Some libraries in this study had Jurkat cell RNA spiked in. The CDR3 here reads CASSLAYTGELFF. The DNA sequence is given as TGTGCCAGCAGTCTAGCGTACACCGGGGAGCTGTTTTTT.